The T cell receptor (beta chain) under discussion was sequenced for a study of T cell clonality in common variable immunodeficiency. Study-level findings and limits: Fewer TCRbeta clones were shared among CVID subjects than controls. Compared with healthy controls, CVID subjects showed increased TCRbeta clonality, mostly in about a third. Common variable immunodeficiency TCR beta sequences reportedly had fewer deletions and N-nucleotide insertions.

Points on this clone: What it binds is unknown.

Most patients and controls had Caucasian heritage. Blood samples were heparinized, 5 to 8 ml per donor. TCRdb keeps only in-frame clones here, not all; method: immunoSEQ multiplex PCR. The repertoire yields 15,000 to 25,000 clones, none seen only once; the top ten contain roughly a quarter. The sequence came from a human donor with common variable immunodeficiency. Sequences were obtained from peripheral blood mononuclear cells.

Here the CDR3 reads CASSIDLLVGYTF. CDR3 bases read: TGTGCCAGTAGTATAGATCTATTGGTAGGC. The V call is TRBV19, the J call TRBJ1-2; no reliable D call. The observed sequence ends 3 residues before the CDR3 terminus, with the missing tail filled in from the germline J gene. CDR3 length equals 13 residues. CDR1 and CDR2 from the germline V gene are LNHDA and SQIVND (reference sequence).